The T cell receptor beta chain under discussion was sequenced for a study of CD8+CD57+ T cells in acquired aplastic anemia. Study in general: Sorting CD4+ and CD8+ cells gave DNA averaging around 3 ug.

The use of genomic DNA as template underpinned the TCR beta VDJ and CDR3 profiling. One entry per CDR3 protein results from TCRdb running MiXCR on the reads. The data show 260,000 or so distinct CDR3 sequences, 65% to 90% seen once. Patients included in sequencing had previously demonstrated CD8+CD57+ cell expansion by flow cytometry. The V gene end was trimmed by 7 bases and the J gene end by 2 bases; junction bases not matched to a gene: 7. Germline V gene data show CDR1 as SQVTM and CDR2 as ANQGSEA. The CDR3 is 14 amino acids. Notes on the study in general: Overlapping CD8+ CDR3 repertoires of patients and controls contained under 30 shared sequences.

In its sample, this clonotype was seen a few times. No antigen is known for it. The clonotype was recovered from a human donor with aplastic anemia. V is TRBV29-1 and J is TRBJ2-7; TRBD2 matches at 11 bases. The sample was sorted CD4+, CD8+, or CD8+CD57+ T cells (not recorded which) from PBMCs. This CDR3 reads CSAVLAGGTYEQYF. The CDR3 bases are TGCAGCGCCGTTCTAGCGGGGGGTACCTACGAGCAGTACTTC.